This TCR beta chain was identified during a study of CD8+ T cells in alopecia areata. Concerning this clone itself: Its antigen is not identified.

J lost 11 bases, V lost 2 bases, and 11 bases had no gene match. The germline V gene encodes CDR1 SGHDT and CDR2 YYEEEE. The CDR3 is 14 amino acids. Whole-study findings and limits: Scalp sample sequencing also detects resident alphabeta T cells of normal skin. Scalp clonality decreased significantly with tofacitinib, and so did expanded CD8+ clones among the top 100. Lesional scalp, especially alopecia totalis/universalis, showed higher clonality than normal scalp.

Treatment defined: oral pan-JAK inhibitor, 5-10 mg twice daily. Sampling of alopecia areata patients yielded lesional scalp punch biopsies as well as peripheral blood. RNA extraction and reverse transcription yielded cDNA as sequencing template. Some clones are missing from TCRdb's copy, which holds only in-frame ones; the method was immunoSEQ multiplex PCR. The sample lists 200,000 to 250,000 clones; around two fifths were seen once. V is TRBV5-6 and J is TRBJ1-1; 8 bases are shared with TRBD1. The TCR comes from a human donor with alopecia areata. The input for sequencing was CD4+ T cells sorted from blood, taken between weeks 36 and 40, from a patient treated with tofacitinib. As DNA, the CDR3 is TGTGCCAGCAGCTTCCGGGACAGGTCTCTAAGTGCTTTCTTT. Translation gives CASSFRDRSLSAFF. Filled out from reference TRBV5-6 and TRBJ1-1, the complete variable domain reads DAGVTQSPTHLIKTRGQQVTLRCSPKSGHDTVSWYQQALGQGPQFIFQYYEEEERQRGNFPDRFSGHQFPNYSSELNVNALLLGDSALYLCASSFRDRSLSAFFGQGTRLTVV.